The rows below give T cell receptor beta chains drawn from one sample of a study of cytomegalovirus exposure and HLA in healthy donors. The repertoire was sequenced with immunoSEQ multiplex PCR; TCRdb's copy has only in-frame clones and lacks some. The sample gives about 75,000 clones, around 83% of which show up once; approximately 20% is in the top ten. Material for sequencing was PBMCs. The receptors were gathered from a man between 65 and 80 years old in good health and CMV-seropositive. The CDR3 runs from the conserved cysteine through the conserved F or W. Each record gives: J gene, D gene, V gene, clone size, CDR3 DNA, CDR3 protein. The D gene is left open where the match is weak. Only some rows state a clone size, as once, few, many or a class for expanded clones.

>TRBJ2-3|TRBD2|TRBV4-2|-
TGTGCCAGCAGCCAAGAACTAGCGGGGGGGCCGAATACGCAGTATTTT
CASSQELAGGPNTQYF
>TRBJ2-2|TRBD2|TRBV4-3|-
TGCGCCAGCAGCCAAGGGCTAGCGGGGTTCGGGGAGCTGTTTTTT
CASSQGLAGFGELFF
>TRBJ2-7|TRBD2|TRBV10-3|-
TGTGCCATCAGATCCGGGACTAGCGGGGGGGCGTACGAGCAGTACTTC
CAIRSGTSGGAYEQYF
>TRBJ2-3|TRBD2|TRBV4-1|-
TGCGCCAGCACGAGGACTAGCGGGGGGGAGGGAGATACGCAGTATTTT
CASTRTSGGEGDTQYF
>TRBJ1-5|-|TRBV6-1|-
TGTGCCAGCAGCCGGGACATTTATCAGCCCCAGCATTTT
CASSRDIYQPQHF
>TRBJ1-1|-|TRBV27|-
TGTGCCAGCAGTCCACGACACTCGAACACTGAAGCTTTCTTT
CASSPRHSNTEAFF
>TRBJ2-3|-|TRBV6-5|-
TGTGCCAGCAGTTACAAGCGGACCACAGATACGCAGTATTTT
CASSYKRTTDTQYF
>TRBJ2-4|TRBD1|TRBV5-1|-
TGCGCCAGCAGCTTACCCTCGGGACAGCTAGCCAAAAACATTCAGTACTTC
CASSLPSGQLAKNIQYF
>TRBJ2-3|-|TRBV4-1|-
TGCGCCAGCAGCCAACAAGGAGTGAGCGAAGATACGCAGTATTTT
CASSQQGVSEDTQYF
>TRBJ2-1|TRBD1|TRBV7-9|-
TGTGCCAGCAGCAACCAGGGACAGGGGTACAATGAGCAGTTCTTC
CASSNQGQGYNEQFF
>TRBJ2-1|TRBD2|TRBV6-6|few
TGTGCCAGCATGGAGGTAGCGGGTGATATTGAGCAGTTCTTC
CASMEVAGDIEQFF
>TRBJ2-5|-|TRBV6-6|-
TGTGCCAGCCGATCCAGACCCGGAGGAGAGACCCAGTACTTC
CASRSRPGGETQYF
>TRBJ1-6|-|TRBV7-8|-
TGTGCCAGCAGCTTAGGCAGGGGATATTCACCCCTCCACTTT
CASSLGRGYSPLHF
>TRBJ1-1|TRBD1|TRBV29-1|-
TGCAGCGGAACAGGGGTATCGACTGAAGCTTTCTTT
CSGTGVSTEAFF
>TRBJ2-7|-|TRBV7-2|-
TGTGCCAGCAGCATGGACTTTTCCTACGAGCAGTACTTC
CASSMDFSYEQYF
>TRBJ2-1|-|TRBV14|-
TGTGCCAGCAGCCAAGATGGACTATCCCGAGACGGGCAGTTCTTC
CASSQDGLSRDGQFF
>TRBJ2-4|TRBD2|TRBV7-2|-
TGTGCCAGCAGCACGGGAGGGGGAAAAAACATTCAGTACTTC
CASSTGGGKNIQYF
>TRBJ2-3|TRBD2|TRBV29-1|-
TGCAGCGTTGGTGGACTAGCGGGGAAGACAGATACGCAGTATTTT
CSVGGLAGKTDTQYF
>TRBJ1-5|-|TRBV7-9|-
TGTGCCAGCAGCCTCACAGAGAATCAGCCCCAGCATTTT
CASSLTENQPQHF
>TRBJ1-5|-|TRBV7-2|-
TGTGCCAGCAGCTCCATGGGGGGAAGTCAGCCCCAGCATTTT
CASSSMGGSQPQHF
>TRBJ2-7|-|TRBV7-8|-
TGTGCCAGCAGCTTAAAGCAGGGAGGCTACGAGCAGTACTTC
CASSLKQGGYEQYF
>TRBJ2-7|TRBD1|TRBV6-5|-
TGTGCCAGCAGTTTTGGACAGGGTAGCTCCTACGAGCAGTACTTC
CASSFGQGSSYEQYF
>TRBJ2-1|TRBD2|TRBV6-6|-
TGTGCCAGCAGCTTAACTAGCGGGAGGGGAGATGAGCAGTTCTTC
CASSLTSGRGDEQFF
>TRBJ2-5|TRBD2|TRBV10-3|-
TGTGCCATCAGACCGGGGACTAGCGGGGGGCTAGAGACCCAGTACTTC
CAIRPGTSGGLETQYF
>TRBJ2-7|TRBD1|TRBV10-3|-
TGTGCCATCTCGACAGGGGTGTCCTACGAGCAGTACTTC
CAISTGVSYEQYF
>TRBJ2-3|TRBD2|TRBV11-3|-
TGTGCCAGCAGCCAAGTGGGGGGGGGCACAGATACGCAGTATTTT
CASSQVGGGTDTQYF
>TRBJ2-1|TRBD2|TRBV9|-
TGTGCCAGCAGCGTATCTGGGACTAGCGTCAATGAGCAGTTCTTC
CASSVSGTSVNEQFF
>TRBJ2-3|TRBD2|TRBV7-8|-
TGTGCCAGCAGCTTAGATAGCGGGAGGGGGGATACGCAGTATTTT
CASSLDSGRGDTQYF
>TRBJ2-5|-|TRBV6-5|-
TGTGCCAGCAGGTTTGGCGCGGGGCGACAAGAGACCCAGTACTTC
CASRFGAGRQETQYF
>TRBJ2-1|TRBD1|TRBV9|-
TGTGCCAGCAGCTCAACCGGACAGGGGGCTCCCTACAATGAGCAGTTCTTC
CASSSTGQGAPYNEQFF
>TRBJ1-5|-|TRBV19|-
TGTGCCAGTAGTATAGATCGGGATAGCAATCAGCCCCAGCATTTT
CASSIDRDSNQPQHF
>TRBJ2-7|TRBD2|TRBV4-1|-
TGCGCCAGCAGCCAAGATTTACTAGCGGGAGTGAGGGACGAGCAGTACTTC
CASSQDLLAGVRDEQYF
>TRBJ1-1|-|TRBV6-5|-
TGTGCCAGCACCGCACCCGGGAAGGTTGAAGCTTTCTTT
CASTAPGKVEAFF
>TRBJ2-2|-|TRBV10-3|-
TGTGCCAGCAGATCTAGTCCCCCCGGGGAGCTGTTTTTT
CASRSSPPGELFF
>TRBJ1-5|-|TRBV6-4|-
TGTGCCAGCAGTCTCGACAGATATCAGCCCCAGCATTTT
CASSLDRYQPQHF
>TRBJ1-5|TRBD1|TRBV28|-
TGTGCCAGCAGCTTGGACAGGTTGGGGAATCAGCCCCAGCATTTT
CASSLDRLGNQPQHF
>TRBJ2-2|-|TRBV4-1|-
TGCGCCAGCAGCCCGCCGGGACTCCTAACGAACACCGGGGAGCTGTTTTTT
CASSPPGLLTNTGELFF
>TRBJ2-1|TRBD2|TRBV6-5|few
TGTGCCAGCTATACAGCGGGAGGGCGGAATGAGCAGTTCTTC
CASYTAGGRNEQFF
>TRBJ2-1|TRBD2|TRBV11-3|-
TGTGCCAGCAGCCCAGGGGCTGGCGGGAGCGGGGGCAATGAGCAGTTCTTC
CASSPGAGGSGGNEQFF
>TRBJ2-2|-|TRBV18|-
TGTGCCAGCCCCCCGTCGGGAAGGGAAGGCACCGGGGAGCTGTTTTTT
CASPPSGREGTGELFF
>TRBJ2-1|-|TRBV6-1|-
TGTGCCAGCAGTGAAGGGCTAGTTAGCTATGAGCAGTTCTTC
CASSEGLVSYEQFF
>TRBJ1-4|-|TRBV7-9|-
TGTGCCAGCAGCTCCCAGGGTTGGGAGGTTGAAAAACTGTTTTTT
CASSSQGWEVEKLFF
>TRBJ2-1|TRBD2|TRBV29-1|-
TGCAGCGTTGAAAGAAGCGGGAGGGACAATGAGCAGTTCTTC
CSVERSGRDNEQFF
>TRBJ2-1|TRBD2|TRBV27|-
TGTGCCAGCAGTTTATCCAGCGGGAGGGAGCAGTTCTTC
CASSLSSGREQFF
>TRBJ1-2|TRBD1|TRBV28|once
TGTGCCAGCAGTTTAGCGGGACAGGGGACACCCTCCAGTGGCTACACCTTC
CASSLAGQGTPSSGYTF
>TRBJ1-5|-|TRBV6-1|-
TGTGCCAGCAGGAGGTTAGTAGATAGCAATCAGCCCCAGCATTTT
CASRRLVDSNQPQHF
>TRBJ2-7|-|TRBV6-1|-
TGTGCCAGCAGTGACAACTGGAGCAGCAACTTC
CASSDNWSSNF